Reported below is one T cell receptor beta chain. The assay was immunoSEQ multiplex PCR, and TCRdb's table has in-frame clones only and misses some. The top ten hold 1.8% of the sample, which has about 120,000 clones, over 75% seen once. The sample originates from a study of blood T cell repertoires in COVID-19. The sequence came from a human donor with active COVID-19. The donor label of this sample is uncertain. Sequencing used peripheral blood.

The CDR3 bases are TGTGCCAGCAGTTTGGACAGGCGGAACACTGAAGCTTTCTTT. As protein: CASSLDRRNTEAFF. The chain uses TRBV27 and TRBJ1-1; 7 nucleotides align to TRBD1. Germline assignment: CDR1 MNHEY and CDR2 SMNVEV (reference sequence). The CDR3 spans 14 residues. V was pared by 3 bases and J by 1 base, with 2 bases of the junction left unmatched.